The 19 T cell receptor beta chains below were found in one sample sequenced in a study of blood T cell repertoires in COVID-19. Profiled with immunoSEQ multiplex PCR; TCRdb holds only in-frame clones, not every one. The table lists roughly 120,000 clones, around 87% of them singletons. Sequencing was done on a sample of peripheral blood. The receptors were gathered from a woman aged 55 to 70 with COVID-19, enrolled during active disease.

This CDR3 is CASGDNSYEQYF. The CDR3 bases are TGCGCCAGCGGGGACAACTCCTACGAGCAGTACTTC. The chain employs TRBV5-1 and TRBJ2-7; tentatively, D is TRBD1 (6 bases). This CDR3 is 12 amino acids long. V was trimmed by 7 bases and J by 0 bases, leaving 8 bases between them. Germline V gene sequence: CDR1 SGHRS, CDR2 YFSETQ.

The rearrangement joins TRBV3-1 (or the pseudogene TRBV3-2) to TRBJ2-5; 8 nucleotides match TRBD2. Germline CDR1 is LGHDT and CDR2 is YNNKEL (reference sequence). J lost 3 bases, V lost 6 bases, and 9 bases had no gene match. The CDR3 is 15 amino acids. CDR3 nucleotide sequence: TGTGCCAGCAGAGTCCTTAGCGGGGTCGAAGAGACCCAGTACTTC. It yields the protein CASRVLSGVEETQYF.

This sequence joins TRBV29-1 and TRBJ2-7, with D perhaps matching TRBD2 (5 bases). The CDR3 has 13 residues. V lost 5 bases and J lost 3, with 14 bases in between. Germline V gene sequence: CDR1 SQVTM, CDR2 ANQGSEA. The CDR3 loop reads CSVSPDAGYEQYF. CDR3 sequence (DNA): TGCAGCGTTAGTCCGGATGCGGGCTACGAGCAGTACTTC.

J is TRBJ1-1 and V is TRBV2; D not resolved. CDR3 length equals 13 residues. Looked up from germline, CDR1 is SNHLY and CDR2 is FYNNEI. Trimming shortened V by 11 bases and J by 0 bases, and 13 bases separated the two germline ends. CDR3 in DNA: TGTGCCGGGAGGGTCCAGTTGAACACTGAAGCTTTCTTT. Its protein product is CAGRVQLNTEAFF. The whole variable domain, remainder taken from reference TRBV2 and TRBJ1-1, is EPEVTQTPSHQVTQMGQEVILRCVPISNHLYFYWYRQILGQKVEFLVSFYNNEISEKSEIFDDQFSVERPDGSNFTLKIRSTKLEDSAMYFCAGRVQLNTEAFFGQGTRLTVV.

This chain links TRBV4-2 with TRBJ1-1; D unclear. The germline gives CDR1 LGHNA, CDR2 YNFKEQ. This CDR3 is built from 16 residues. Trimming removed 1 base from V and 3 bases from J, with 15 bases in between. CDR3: CASSQATGLRYTEAFF. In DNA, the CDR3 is TGTGCCAGCAGCCAAGCCACGGGTCTTCGATACACTGAAGCTTTCTTT.

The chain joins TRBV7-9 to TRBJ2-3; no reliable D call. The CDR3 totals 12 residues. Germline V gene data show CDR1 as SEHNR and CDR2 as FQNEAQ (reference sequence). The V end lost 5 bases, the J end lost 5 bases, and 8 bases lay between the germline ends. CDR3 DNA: TGTGCCAGCAGCAAAATCGGAGATACGCAGTATTTT. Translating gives CASSKIGDTQYF. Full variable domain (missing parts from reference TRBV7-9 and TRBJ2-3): DTGVSQNPRHKITKRGQNVTFRCDPISEHNRLYWYRQTLGQGPEFLTYFQNEAQLEKSRLLSDRFSAERPKGSFSTLEIQRTEQGDSAMYLCASSKIGDTQYFGPGTRLTVL.

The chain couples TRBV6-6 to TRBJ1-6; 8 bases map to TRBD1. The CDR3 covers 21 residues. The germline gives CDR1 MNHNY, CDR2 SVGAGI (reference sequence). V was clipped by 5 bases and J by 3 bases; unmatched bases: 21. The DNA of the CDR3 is TGTGCCAGCAGTCGCACCACCACATTTGTGGACAGGGACCTCTATAATTCACCCCTCCACTTT. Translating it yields CASSRTTTFVDRDLYNSPLHF.

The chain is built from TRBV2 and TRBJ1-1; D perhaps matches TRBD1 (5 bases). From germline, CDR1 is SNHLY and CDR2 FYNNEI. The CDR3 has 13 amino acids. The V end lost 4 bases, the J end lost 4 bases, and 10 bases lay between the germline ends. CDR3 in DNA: TGTGCCAGCAGTGCGGAGGGGTTCACTGAAGCTTTCTTT. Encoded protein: CASSAEGFTEAFF.

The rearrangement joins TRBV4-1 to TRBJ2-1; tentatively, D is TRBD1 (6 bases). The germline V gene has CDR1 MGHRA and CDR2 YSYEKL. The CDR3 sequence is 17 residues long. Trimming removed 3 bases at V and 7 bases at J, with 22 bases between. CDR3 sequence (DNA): TGCGCCAGCAGCCACCGTAGGCGCAGGGGAGAAACGAATGAGCAGTTCTTC. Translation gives CASSHRRRRGETNEQFF.

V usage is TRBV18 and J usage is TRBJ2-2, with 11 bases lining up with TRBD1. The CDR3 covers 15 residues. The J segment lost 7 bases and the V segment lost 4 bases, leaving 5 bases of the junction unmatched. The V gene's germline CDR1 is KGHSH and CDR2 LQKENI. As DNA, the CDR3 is TGTGCCAGCTCACTGGACAGGGGGCGTGTCGGGGAGCTGTTTTTT. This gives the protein CASSLDRGRVGELFF.

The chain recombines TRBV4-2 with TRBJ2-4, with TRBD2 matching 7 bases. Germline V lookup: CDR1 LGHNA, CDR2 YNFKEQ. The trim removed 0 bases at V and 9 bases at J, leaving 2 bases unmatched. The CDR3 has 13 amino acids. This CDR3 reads CASSQEGRGIQYF. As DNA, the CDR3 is TGTGCCAGCAGCCAAGAAGGGAGGGGCATTCAGTACTTC.

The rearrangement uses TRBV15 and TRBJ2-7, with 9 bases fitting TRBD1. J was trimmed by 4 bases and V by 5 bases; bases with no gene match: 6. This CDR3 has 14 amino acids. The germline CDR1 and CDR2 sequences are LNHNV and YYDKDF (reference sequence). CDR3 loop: CATSLDRGTYEQYF. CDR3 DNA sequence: TGTGCCACCAGCCTCGACAGGGGGACATACGAGCAGTACTTC.

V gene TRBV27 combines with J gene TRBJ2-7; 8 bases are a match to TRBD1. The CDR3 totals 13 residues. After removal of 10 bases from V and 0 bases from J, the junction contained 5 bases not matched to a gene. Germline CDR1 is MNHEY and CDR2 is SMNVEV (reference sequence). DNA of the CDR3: TGTGCCACTAGGACAGGGAACTCCTACGAGCAGTACTTC. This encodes CATRTGNSYEQYF.

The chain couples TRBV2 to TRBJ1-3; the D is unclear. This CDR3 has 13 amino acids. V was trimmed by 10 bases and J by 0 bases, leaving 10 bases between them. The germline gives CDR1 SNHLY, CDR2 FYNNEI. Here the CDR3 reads CATGGSSGNTIYF. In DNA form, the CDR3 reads TGTGCCACCGGTGGGAGCTCTGGAAACACCATATATTTT.

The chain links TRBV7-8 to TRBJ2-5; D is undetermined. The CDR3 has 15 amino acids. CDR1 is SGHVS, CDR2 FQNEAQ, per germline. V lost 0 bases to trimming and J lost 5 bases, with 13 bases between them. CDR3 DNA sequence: TGTGCCAGCAGCTTAGCGCTAGGTGCGAGGGAGACCCAGTACTTC. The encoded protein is CASSLALGARETQYF.

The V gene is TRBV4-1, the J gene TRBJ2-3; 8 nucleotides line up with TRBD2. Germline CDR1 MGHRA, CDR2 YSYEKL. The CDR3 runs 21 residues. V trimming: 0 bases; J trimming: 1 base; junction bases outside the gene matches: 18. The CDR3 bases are TGCGCCAGCAGCCAAGAACCCCACCGCGCCCTGATAGCGGGGCGCACAGATACGCAGTATTTT. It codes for CASSQEPHRALIAGRTDTQYF.

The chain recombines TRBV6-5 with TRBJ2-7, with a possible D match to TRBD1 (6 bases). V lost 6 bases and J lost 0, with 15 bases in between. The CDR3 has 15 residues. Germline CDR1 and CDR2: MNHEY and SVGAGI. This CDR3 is CASRVIQGVSYEQYF. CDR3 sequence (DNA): TGTGCCAGCAGGGTGATACAGGGAGTCTCCTACGAGCAGTACTTC.

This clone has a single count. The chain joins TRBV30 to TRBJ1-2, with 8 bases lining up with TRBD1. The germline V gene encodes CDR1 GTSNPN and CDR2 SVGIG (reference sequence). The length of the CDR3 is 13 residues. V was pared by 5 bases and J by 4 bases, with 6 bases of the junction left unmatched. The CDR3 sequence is CAWQGAVGYGYTF. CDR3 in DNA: TGTGCCTGGCAGGGGGCCGTGGGCTATGGCTACACCTTC.

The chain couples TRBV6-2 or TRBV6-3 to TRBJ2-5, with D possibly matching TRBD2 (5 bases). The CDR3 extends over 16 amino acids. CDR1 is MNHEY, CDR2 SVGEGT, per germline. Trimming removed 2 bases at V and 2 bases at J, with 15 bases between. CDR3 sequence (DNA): TGTGCCAGCAGTTACCCGATAGGTAGCGCGCAAGAGACCCAGTACTTC. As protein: CASSYPIGSAQETQYF.